This is a list of T cell receptor beta chains from one sample in a study of cytomegalovirus exposure and HLA in healthy donors. Clones were read by immunoSEQ multiplex PCR, and TCRdb kept only the in-frame ones, dropping some. The table has 150,000 to 200,000 clones, approximately 84% seen once; the top ten hold approximately 2.9%. Sequenced sample: PBMCs. The receptors were gathered from a woman aged 45 to 65 in good health and CMV-seropositive. The CDR3 runs from the conserved cysteine through the conserved F or W. A D gene is named only where the DNA matches it firmly. Some rows have no size entry. The others give once, few or many, or a class for an expanded clone.

TRBD1 12 TRBJ1-1 few TRBV5-1 CASSNGQGHAFF TGCGCCAGCAGCAACGGACAGGGGCATGCTTTCTTT
TRBD1 15 TRBJ1-6 . TRBV7-9 CASREPGTGRSPLHF TGTGCCAGCAGGGAGCCCGGGACAGGGAGGTCACCCCTCCACTTT
TRBD1 13 TRBJ2-5 . TRBV5-4 CASSLTGAETQYF TGTGCCAGCAGCTTGACAGGGGCCGAGACCCAGTACTTC
. 14 TRBJ1-1 . TRBV5-8 CASSLPGSGTEAFF TGTGCCAGCAGTTTACCGGGGAGCGGCACTGAAGCTTTCTTT
. 14 TRBJ2-1 few TRBV7-8 CASSLNPGSNEQFF TGTGCCAGCAGCTTAAACCCGGGGTCCAATGAGCAGTTCTTC
TRBD1 15 TRBJ1-5 . TRBV6-1 CAISESGGSGQPQHF TGTGCCATCAGTGAATCAGGGGGGTCTGGTCAGCCCCAGCATTTT
. 17 TRBJ1-1 . TRBV5-3 CARSLNITGHPNTEAFF TGTGCCAGAAGCTTGAATATCACAGGGCACCCAAACACTGAAGCTTTCTTT
TRBD2 15 TRBJ2-3 . TRBV11-2 CASSFSTSGGATQYF TGTGCCAGCAGCTTTTCGACTAGCGGGGGGGCTACGCAGTATTTT
TRBD1 15 TRBJ2-1 . TRBV9 CASSGRDRSYNEQFF TGTGCCAGCAGCGGACGGGACAGGTCCTACAATGAGCAGTTCTTC
TRBD1 15 TRBJ2-5 once TRBV6-6 CASSYSQGAWGTQYF TGTGCCAGCAGTTACTCCCAGGGGGCATGGGGGACCCAGTACTTC
TRBD1 15 TRBJ2-7 . TRBV4-1 CASSLTDRDSYEQYF TGCGCCAGCAGCCTAACCGACAGGGACTCCTACGAGCAGTACTTC
TRBD2 14 TRBJ2-3 . TRBV10-3 CAIAAGGPRDTQYF TGTGCCATCGCGGCGGGGGGGCCCAGAGATACGCAGTATTTT
TRBD2 15 TRBJ2-5 . TRBV30 CAWSVLAGGRETQYF TGTGCCTGGAGTGTACTTGCGGGGGGGCGCGAGACCCAGTACTTC
TRBD2 16 TRBJ2-5 . TRBV4-1 CASSPSRGGAGETQYF TGCGCCAGCAGCCCCTCTCGCGGGGGGGCCGGTGAGACCCAGTACTTC
TRBD2 15 TRBJ2-7 . TRBV11-2 CASSFVVGDYYEQYF TGTGCCAGCAGCTTCGTTGTCGGGGACTACTACGAGCAGTACTTC
TRBD2 15 TRBJ2-2 . TRBV19 CASSISGATTGELFF TGTGCCAGTAGTATTAGCGGGGCCACCACCGGGGAGCTGTTTTTT
TRBD2 16 TRBJ2-5 . TRBV10-3 CAISERLAGGSETQYF TGTGCCATCAGTGAGCGGCTAGCGGGGGGCTCAGAGACCCAGTACTTC
. 16 TRBJ2-2 . TRBV7-3 CASSSRTDIYTGELFF TGTGCCAGCAGCTCACGGACAGACATATACACCGGGGAGCTGTTTTTT
TRBD1 16 TRBJ1-4 few TRBV7-9 CASSPTVGGADEKLFF TGTGCCAGCAGCCCGACAGTAGGGGGCGCGGATGAAAAACTGTTTTTT
TRBD2 14 TRBJ2-1 . TRBV9 CASSVVAGVGEQFF TGTGCCAGCAGCGTAGTAGCGGGGGTGGGTGAGCAGTTCTTC